This T cell receptor (beta chain) was sequenced for a study of control samples from healthy donors and cancer patients. Deletions cut 0 bases from V and 8 bases from J, with 19 bases between. The CDR3 is 15 residues long. Per germline, CDR1 SQVTM and CDR2 ANQGSEA. Using immunoSEQ multiplex PCR, the repertoire was profiled, and TCRdb retains in-frame clones only, with some absent. The profile shows about 160,000 clones, approximately 94% of them singletons. The source of this sequence is a woman between 40 and 50 years old in good health. Sequenced sample: blood. The rearrangement joins TRBV29-1 to TRBJ1-2; D remains unclear. This CDR3 reads CSVEDQDGEVGGYTF. In DNA, the CDR3 is TGCAGCGTTGAAGATCAGGACGGGGAAGTCGGGGGCTACACCTTC.